This TCR beta chain emerged from a study of CD8 T cells in Susac syndrome. CD8+ and CD4+ T cells from blood underwent TCR beta sequencing, which was carried out in a high-throughput format. The control group consisted of healthy donors matched for age and sex. The CD8+ and CD4+ T cells were negatively isolated, with the TEMRA cells enriched by FACS. Reverse transcription used roughly 0.5 to 1 ug RNA and random hexamers. An immunoSEQ multiplex PCR amplified TCR beta CDR3 over 54 Vbeta and 13 Jbeta. TCRdb recomputed calls from the immunoSEQ multiplex PCR reads with MiXCR, one row per CDR3 protein. The sample consists of approximately 100,000 distinct CDR3 sequences, 96% of them appearing once. Trimming took off 1 base at V and 5 bases at J, with 14 bases between the two ends. The CDR3 is made up of 16 amino acids. The germline CDR1 and CDR2 sequences are LNHNV and YYDKDF (reference sequence).

The sequence derives from a human donor in good health. The chain links TRBV15 to TRBJ1-4; possibly TRBD1 for D (5 bases). Material for sequencing was CD4+ T cells from PBMCs. CDR3 region: CATSRVTGTPNEKLFF. Here the CDR3 DNA reads TGTGCCACCAGCAGAGTTACCGGGACCCCAAATGAAAAACTGTTTTTT.